This T cell receptor beta chain was recorded in a study of cytomegalovirus exposure and HLA in healthy donors. Study-level points and caveats: Cytomegalovirus status, reportedly, was diagnosed with high specificity and sensitivity by the classifier. In a later analysis, several top co-occurrence clusters appeared linked to parvovirus B19, influenza, CMV and Epstein-Barr virus.

Of note for this clone: Antigen unknown.

Use of 60 Vbeta and 13 Jbeta primers characterized the PCR. Per the original data handling: A later analysis counted about 80 million unique TCR beta chains, some 11 million shared. The protocol was immunoSEQ multiplex PCR, while the TCRdb copy is restricted to in-frame clones and leaves out a portion. V and J calls and clone size are given by that table; D and trimming were obtained from the DNA. The sample contains over 150,000 clones, just over 75% of which appear only once. The V gene's germline CDR1 is MRHNA and CDR2 SNTAGT. The length of the CDR3 is 16 residues. V was trimmed by 6 bases and J by 2 bases, leaving 16 bases between them.

What was sequenced was PBMCs. This TCR was recovered from a woman aged 30 to 39 in good health and CMV-seropositive. The chain employs TRBV6-4 and TRBJ2-2, with D perhaps matching TRBD1 (6 bases). In DNA form, the CDR3 reads TGTGCCAGCAGCCCGGACAGCGCGCTTAACACCGGGGAGCTGTTTTTT. Encoded protein: CASSPDSALNTGELFF.